This record concerns one TCR beta chain sequence. These data originate in a study of blood T cell repertoires in COVID-19. The overall study: Specimens from acute and convalescent COVID-19 originated in the United States, Italy and Spain.

Clinical histories supplied by participants themselves formed the basis of cohort assignment. Recovery meant two consecutive negative NP/OP PCR tests, professional clearance, or resolved symptoms. Using immunoSEQ multiplex PCR, the repertoire was profiled, and TCRdb retains in-frame clones only, with some absent. The sample has roughly 200,000 clones; about nine tenths are singletons. The receptor's source is a man aged 30 to 45 who had recovered from COVID-19. Sequencing used PBMCs or T cells enriched from blood (not recorded which).

CDR3 sequence reads: CASSLTQGRDSPLHF. CDR3 DNA: TGTGCCAGCAGCTTAACGCAGGGTCGGGATTCACCCCTCCACTTT. This sequence joins TRBV7-9 and TRBJ1-6, with D tentatively TRBD1 (5 bases). Germline V gene data show CDR1 as SEHNR and CDR2 as FQNEAQ (reference sequence). Trimming removed 2 bases at V and 8 bases at J, with 13 bases between. The CDR3 spans 15 residues.